What follows describes a single TCR beta chain. Its specific antigen is unknown. No base-level quality is on record; no much larger clone is a single base apart. Explained via the paper, the time point label denotes: about 28 days (+/-7) after the second vaccine dose. Because spike-specific TCR depth and breadth did not differ between the two schedules, AZD1222 recipients who got a second dose at roughly 4 weeks were pooled with those who got a second dose at roughly 12 weeks. Vaccinee samples came from UK trials COV001 and COV002, including a single-blind randomized controlled phase 2/3 trial of AZD1222 (ChAdOx1 nCoV-19) in healthy adults. For TCRbeta chain sequencing, PBMC samples were collected from trial participants at day 0 and at day 28 after the second dose. Taken from the germline V gene (reference sequence), the CDR1 and CDR2 loops are SGHNT and YYREEE. V is cut by 5 bases and J by 1 base, and the space between the germline ends is 15 bases. From the cysteine up to the phenylalanine, the CDR3 has a length of 15 residues. Only the CDR3 portion is preserved as DNA: 45 bases, with reading frame beginning at the first base.

The entry originates in a study of T cell responses to AZD1222 COVID-19 vaccine (dated by TCRdb to 2020 to 2023). Describing the broader study: TCR sequencing was performed for about 240 trial participants, of whom about 210 were given two doses of AZD1222 and some 25 were given two doses of MenACWY control vaccine. Enrollment into the trials was organized by age into subgroups of 18-55, 56-69 and 70-plus years, and those subgroups contained about 160, 30 and 59 TCR-sequenced participants, respectively.

The CDR3 regions of human TCRbeta chains were subjected to immunosequencing. The published analysis was carried out like this. Repertoire TCRs were checked for matches against a reference library of SARS-CoV-2-specific TCRs that had been generated using the MIRA antigen-specificity platform. Breadth was defined as the fraction of unique TCRs that were SARS-CoV-2-associated. Depth was defined as the fraction of total T cells that were SARS-CoV-2-associated. Using the MIRA data, every spike-specific TCR was mapped to the spike region that the TCR reacted to and assigned to either a CD4 or a CD8 class. Log10-transformed breadth and depth values were compared by one-way ANOVA with Sidak's multiple comparisons tests. This immuneACCESS table, as held by TCRdb, lists in-frame sequences with V and J called but not all clones. Of the missing ones, under half trace to an unresolved V gene in checked studies; the others have no known cause. V and J calls and clone size are copied from that table; D and trimming were computed from the DNA. The sample contains more than 95,000 clones, 92% of them found a single time. Jointly, the top ten make up 1.5% to 2% of the sample.

What the research found in general, with its limitations: After two AZD1222 doses, both the breadth and the depth of spike-specific TCRs were significantly higher than at day 0 and than in MenACWY recipients. Participants were mostly white British and included more females than males, and it was suggested by the authors that clonal diversity may have been underestimated. Conclusions about previously exposed vaccinees are limited because only six or seven AZD1222 recipients were SARS-CoV-2 seropositive at baseline. Reportedly, close to half of the unique spike-specific TCRs recognized epitopes lying outside the regions that are mutated in the B.1.351 and B.1.1.7 variants. No day 14 peak-response samples were available, so repertoires were characterized only after the peak T cell response. The vaccine-associated CD4 TCRs covered the entire spike protein, and the dominant responses fell in regions 160-218 and 743-854. In the small 56-69-year group, the increase in depth fell short of significance, most likely because of low power.

Here the chain combines TRBV5-4 and TRBJ2-5, with a weak D call of TRBD1 (6 bases match). The material was peripheral blood, obtained 28 days after the second AZD1222 dose. The receptor's source is an adult who received the AZD1222 COVID-19 vaccine. The CDR3 reads as follows: CASSTGTTLQETQYF. The DNA sequence is TGTGCCAGCAGTACGGGGACAACACTCCAAGAGACCCAGTACTTC.